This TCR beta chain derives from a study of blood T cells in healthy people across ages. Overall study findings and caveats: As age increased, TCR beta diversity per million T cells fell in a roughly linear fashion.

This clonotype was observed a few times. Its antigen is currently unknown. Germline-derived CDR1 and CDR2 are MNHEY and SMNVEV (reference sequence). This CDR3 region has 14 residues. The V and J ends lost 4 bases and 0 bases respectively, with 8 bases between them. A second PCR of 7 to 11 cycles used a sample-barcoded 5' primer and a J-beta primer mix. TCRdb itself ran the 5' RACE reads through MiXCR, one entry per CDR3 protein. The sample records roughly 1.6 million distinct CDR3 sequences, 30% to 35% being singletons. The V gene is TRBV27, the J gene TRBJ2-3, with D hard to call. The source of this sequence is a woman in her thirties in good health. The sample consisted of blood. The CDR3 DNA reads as TGTGCCAGCAGTTCCCTTGTTAGCACAGATACGCAGTATTTT. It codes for CASSSLVSTDTQYF.